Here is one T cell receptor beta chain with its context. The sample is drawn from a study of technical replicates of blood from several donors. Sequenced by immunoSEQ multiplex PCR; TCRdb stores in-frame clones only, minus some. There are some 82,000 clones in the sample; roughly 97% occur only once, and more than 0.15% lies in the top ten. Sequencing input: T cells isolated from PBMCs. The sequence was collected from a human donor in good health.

CDR3 DNA sequence: TGTGCCAGCAGCCCTAGTTCCTACAGGGGGTTAACAGATACGCAGTATTTT. Encoded protein: CASSPSSYRGLTDTQYF. The chain carries TRBV5-5 and TRBJ2-3; 8 nucleotides agree with TRBD1. The CDR3 covers 17 residues. Germline V lookup: CDR1 SGHKS, CDR2 YYEKEE (reference sequence). The V and J ends lost 4 bases and 3 bases, in that order; junction bases with no gene match: 13.